This T cell receptor (beta chain) appears in the sequencing data of a study of shared clonotypes between healthy human individuals. Study in general: Three men and a couple of women, aged 18 to 49, were donors. Study-level findings and limits: Compared with memory subsets, naive subsets generally had larger estimated richness. Among a handful of donors, approximately 4.6% of naive CD4 clonotypes were found in common.

CDR3 length equals 14 residues. V lost 2 bases to trimming and J lost 5 bases, with 10 bases between them. Germline loops: CDR1 MNHEY, CDR2 SVGAGI. The assay was immunoSEQ multiplex PCR, and TCRdb's table has in-frame clones only and misses some. The table lists about 1.5 million clones, around 97% of them singletons. As concerns this clone: Antigen unknown.

Specimen: naive CD4+ T cells sorted from blood. Noted subset: CD45RA+ positively selected. This chain uses TRBV6-5 with TRBJ1-5; tentatively, D is TRBD1 (6 bases). The origin of this receptor is a man aged 25 to 40 in good health. The CDR3 DNA reads as TGTGCCAGCAGTTACGGATCAGGGGATCAGCCCCAGCATTTT. It yields the protein CASSYGSGDQPQHF.